This TCR beta chain was captured by sequencing in a study of T-cell memory formation after mild COVID-19. Study summary: Clustering of TCRs was largely donor specific. Study outcomes and limitations: The authors did not confirm SARS-CoV-2 specificity of second-wave clones peaking day 37.

After 5'RACE with constant-segment primers, TCR alpha and TCR beta cDNA libraries carrying sample barcodes and UMIs were obtained. TCRdb reprocessed the 5' RACE reads via MiXCR and lists one record per CDR3 protein. The sample lists 400,000 to 500,000 distinct CDR3 sequences; roughly 18% were seen once. Details on this clonotype: Its antigen remains unknown.

The source of this sequence is a man younger than 35 who had mild COVID-19 (a few samples of this study predate the infection). Cell type and time point are not known. Sequencing used PBMCs or a T cell subset sorted from them (not recorded which).

DNA of the CDR3: TGTGCCAGCACTCTCTCGGGTTTGGTGCAACCCCCAATTTCACCCCTCCACTTT. Translation: CASTLSGLVQPPISPLHF. This chain connects TRBV28 to TRBJ1-6; D unclear. CDR1 and CDR2 (germline): MDHEN, SYDVKM. The ends were cut back, 7 bases at V and 9 bases at J, with 28 bases in the middle. The CDR3 has 18 amino acids.